This T cell receptor (beta chain) stems from a study of blood T cell repertoires in COVID-19. Study details: From the United States, Italy and Spain came samples of acute and convalescent COVID-19.

Among Cohort 3 donors, those recovered had two negative PCRs, clearance, or symptom resolution. About this clone itself: At one boundary the junction diverges from the germline segment, which might be a read error.

The CDR3 runs to 14 residues. Per the germline V gene, CDR1 is MGHRA and CDR2 is YSYEKL. Assay: immunoSEQ multiplex PCR; the TCRdb copy retains only in-frame clones and omits some. The repertoire holds just over 300,000 clones, with 85% to 90% as singletons. Sequenced: PBMCs or T cells enriched from blood (not recorded which). The V call is TRBV4-1, the J call TRBJ2-2; D possibly corresponds to TRBD1 (6 bases). This receptor was obtained from a man under 40 who had recovered from COVID-19. Written as DNA, the CDR3 is TGCGCCAGCAGCCAGGGGGCCACACACCGGGGAGCTGTTTTT. The encoded protein is CASSQGATHRGAVF.